A selection of T cell receptor beta chains follows, all from one sample in a study of blood T cells in healthy people across ages. Using its own MiXCR run on the 5' RACE reads, TCRdb lists one record per CDR3 protein. The sample shows hundreds of thousands of distinct CDR3 sequences, 45% to 60% of them seen only once. Material for sequencing was blood. Receptors were obtained from a woman older than 75 in good health. Each CDR3 is given with its conserved first and last residue. D genes are given only for firm matches. Clone size is shown for a subset of rows, as once, few, many or a class of expanded clone.

J	size	V	length	D	CDR3	DNA
TRBJ2-3	many	TRBV20-1	14	NA	CSARRRARADTQYF	TGCAGTGCTAGGCGGAGGGCTCGGGCAGATACGCAGTATTTT
TRBJ2-1	NA	TRBV3-1	15	TRBD1	CASSPGQGTVYEQFF	TGTGCCAGCAGCCCGGGACAGGGGACCGTTTATGAGCAGTTCTTC
TRBJ1-3	NA	TRBV11-2	13	NA	CASSPGAGNTIYF	TGTGCCAGCAGCCCTGGAGCTGGAAACACCATATATTTT
TRBJ2-7	NA	TRBV18	15	NA	CASSPRLGRIYEQYF	TGTGCCAGCTCACCGCGTTTAGGCAGAATCTACGAGCAGTACTTC
TRBJ1-5	NA	TRBV12-3/TRBV12-4	16	NA	CASSPGGRAHNQPQHF	TGTGCCAGCAGTCCGGGAGGCAGGGCCCACAATCAGCCCCAGCATTTT
TRBJ2-1	many	TRBV12-3/TRBV12-4	13	NA	CASSPVTVNEQFF	TGTGCCAGCAGTCCTGTCACAGTCAATGAGCAGTTCTTC
TRBJ2-3	many	TRBV30	14	NA	CAWRRQGLTDTQYF	TGTGCCTGGAGGCGTCAGGGCCTCACAGATACGCAGTATTTT
TRBJ2-5	NA	TRBV6-1	12	NA	CASSESRGAQYF	TGTGCCAGCAGTGAATCTAGGGGGGCCCAGTACTTC
TRBJ1-2	NA	TRBV6-6	14	TRBD1	CASSIRDSQYGYTF	TGTGCCAGCTCGATACGGGACAGTCAATATGGCTACACCTTC
TRBJ2-3	NA	TRBV9	14	TRBD2	CASSVGTRSDTQYF	TGTGCCAGCAGCGTTGGGACTAGATCCGATACGCAGTATTTT
TRBJ2-1	NA	TRBV5-1	15	NA	CASSLYGSGYNEQFF	TGCGCCAGCAGCTTGTACGGTAGCGGCTACAATGAGCAGTTCTTC
TRBJ1-4	few	TRBV9	15	NA	CASSVRPGTGEKLFF	TGTGCCAGCAGCGTACGCCCGGGAACGGGTGAAAAACTGTTTTTT
TRBJ2-2	NA	TRBV28	15	TRBD1	CAGGRGRLLSGELFF	TGTGCCGGAGGAAGGGGGCGGCTTTTGTCCGGGGAGCTGTTTTTT
TRBJ1-4	NA	TRBV6-6	13	NA	CAGADRRNEKLFF	TGTGCCGGCGCTGACAGACGGAATGAAAAACTGTTTTTT
TRBJ2-2	NA	TRBV7-7	14	NA	CASSPSSNTGELFF	TGTGCTAGCAGCCCAAGCTCGAACACCGGGGAGCTGTTTTTT
TRBJ2-1	NA	TRBV3-1	15	NA	CASSQAWSGYNEQFF	TGTGCCAGCAGCCAGGCCTGGTCGGGGTACAATGAGCAGTTCTTC
TRBJ2-1	many	TRBV12-3/TRBV12-4	16	TRBD1	CASSRQTTGRHNEQFF	TGTGCCAGCAGTCGGCAAACGACAGGGCGGCACAATGAGCAGTTCTTC
TRBJ2-5	NA	TRBV7-2	13	NA	CASSPSYQETQYF	TGTGCCAGCAGCCCCTCTTACCAAGAGACCCAGTACTTC
TRBJ2-1	many	TRBV12-3/TRBV12-4	14	NA	CASRRSVGVLFAFF	TGTGCCAGCAGGCGATCCGTTGGGGTCCTGTTCGCGTTCTTC
TRBJ2-1	NA	TRBV6-5	14	TRBD2	CASSYAGGPGEQFF	TGTGCCAGCAGTTACGCGGGAGGGCCTGGTGAGCAGTTCTTC
TRBJ2-1	few	TRBV27	17	NA	CASSSPPRGNRYNEQFF	TGTGCCAGCAGTTCCCCGCCCAGGGGAAACCGGTACAATGAGCAGTTCTTC
TRBJ2-1	NA	TRBV3-1	15	NA	CASSQDPRRGNEQFF	TGTGCCAGCAGCCAAGACCCGCGGAGGGGCAATGAGCAGTTCTTC
TRBJ2-3	once	TRBV20-1	15	NA	CSARTEGRVIDTQYF	TGCAGTGCTAGAACGGAGGGCAGGGTGATTGATACGCAGTATTTT
TRBJ1-5	NA	TRBV4-1	15	NA	CASSNFWGGNQPQHF	TGCGCCAGCAGCAACTTTTGGGGGGGCAATCAGCCCCAGCATTTT
TRBJ2-7	NA	TRBV5-6	14	TRBD2	CASSPRGTNYEQYF	TGTGCCAGCAGCCCACGGGGGACTAATTACGAGCAGTACTTC